This is a list of T cell receptor beta chains from one sample in a study of response to subunit inactivated influenza vaccine. TCRdb itself ran the RT-PCR reads through MiXCR, one entry per CDR3 protein. The top ten hold roughly 10% of the sample, which has over 800,000 distinct CDR3 sequences, over 20% seen once. Sequencing was performed on PBMCs from blood, taken roughly 5 days after vaccination. The source of these receptors is a man aged 50 to 59 who received an inactivated influenza vaccine. CDR3s include the opening cysteine and the closing phenylalanine or tryptophan. The order of the fields is clone size, D gene, J gene, V gene, CDR3 protein, CDR3 DNA. D genes are given only for firm matches. Where a row states a size, it is once, few, many or the class of an expanded clone; other rows omit it.

-,-,TRBJ2-1,TRBV27,CASSLSWAGFGYNEQFF,TGTGCCAGCAGCTTATCTTGGGCGGGTTTCGGCTACAATGAGCAGTTCTTC
-,-,TRBJ2-2,TRBV5-1,CASSLRTGGDTGELFF,TGCGCCAGCAGCTTAAGGACAGGAGGGGACACCGGGGAGCTGTTTTTT
few,-,TRBJ2-5,TRBV29-1,CSVEKQKEETQYF,TGCAGCGTTGAAAAACAGAAGGAAGAGACCCAGTACTTC
-,TRBD2,TRBJ2-5,TRBV14,CASSRTRTSGETQYF,TGTGCCAGCAGCCGAACCCGGACTAGCGGGGAGACCCAGTACTTC
-,-,TRBJ2-5,TRBV29-1,CSVEDGTETQYF,TGCAGCGTTGAAGACGGGACAGAGACCCAGTACTTC
-,-,TRBJ2-3,TRBV18,CASSPTTVSDTQYF,TGTGCCAGCTCACCCACGACAGTTTCAGATACGCAGTATTTT
-,TRBD1,TRBJ1-1,TRBV2,CASSEALGGHEAFF,TGTGCCAGCAGTGAAGCGCTAGGGGGCCACGAAGCTTTCTTT
-,-,TRBJ1-1,TRBV30,CAWVNRYPMNTEAFF,TGTGCCTGGGTCAACAGGTACCCCATGAACACTGAAGCTTTCTTT
many,-,TRBJ1-5,TRBV20-1,CSAMDTASNQPQHF,TGCAGTGCTATGGACACCGCTAGCAATCAGCCCCAGCATTTT
once,-,TRBJ2-7,TRBV12-3/TRBV12-4,CASSFEGNEQYF,TGTGCCAGCAGTTTTGAAGGGAACGAGCAGTACTTC
-,TRBD2,TRBJ2-1,TRBV6-5,CASSYGSSGGSIIF,TGTGCCAGCAGTTACGGGTCTAGCGGAGGGAGTATTATCTTC
few,TRBD2,TRBJ2-1,TRBV5-6,CASSLPGSGTYNEQFF,TGTGCCAGCAGCTTACCGGGGAGCGGGACCTACAATGAGCAGTTCTTC
few,TRBD1,TRBJ1-4,TRBV20-1,CSAPPRDSPFNEKLFF,TGCAGTGCCCCACCGCGGGACAGTCCCTTTAATGAAAAACTGTTTTTT
-,TRBD1,TRBJ1-1,TRBV18,CASSPTSPGTGFGFF,TGTGCCAGCTCACCGACAAGTCCCGGGACAGGGTTCGGTTTCTTT
few,TRBD1,TRBJ2-5,TRBV5-1,CASSRTGTWETQYF,TGCGCCAGCAGCAGGACAGGGACATGGGAGACCCAGTACTTC
many,-,TRBJ1-6,TRBV12-3/TRBV12-4,CASSTGISPLHF,TGTGCCAGCAGTACAGGGATCTCACCCCTCCACTTT
many,-,TRBJ2-1,TRBV11-2,CASSRTGGGRDEQFF,TGTGCCAGCAGCCGTACAGGGGGCGGGAGGGATGAGCAGTTCTTC
-,TRBD2,TRBJ2-3,TRBV28,CASSLQIAGGSTDTQYF,TGTGCCAGCAGTTTACAAATAGCGGGGGGTAGCACAGATACGCAGTATTTT
-,TRBD2,TRBJ2-7,TRBV6-2/TRBV6-3,CASSYSRTSPTYEQYF,TGTGCCAGCAGTTACTCTCGGACTAGCCCGACCTACGAGCAGTACTTC
few,TRBD1,TRBJ1-5,TRBV12-3/TRBV12-4,CASSLAGGIRNQPQHF,TGTGCCAGCAGTTTAGCAGGGGGCATTCGCAATCAGCCCCAGCATTTT
many,-,TRBJ2-3,TRBV18,CASSPFELDTQYF,TGTGCCAGCTCACCATTTGAGCTAGATACGCAGTATTTT
many,TRBD2,TRBJ2-7,TRBV29-1,CSAASGVHEQYF,TGCAGCGCGGCTAGCGGGGTCCACGAGCAGTACTTC
few,-,TRBJ1-5,TRBV7-2,CASSLDVIGGPQHF,TGTGCCAGCAGCTTAGATGTTATAGGGGGGCCCCAGCATTTT
-,-,TRBJ1-5,TRBV28,CASSFAKIISGYNQPQHF,TGTGCCAGCAGTTTTGCCAAAATCATTTCAGGGTACAATCAGCCCCAGCATTTT
few,-,TRBJ1-4,TRBV4-3,CASSQDLSKEKLFF,TGCGCCAGCAGCCAAGATTTGAGTAAGGAAAAACTGTTTTTT
few,-,TRBJ1-1,TRBV3-1,CASSQGPGRVSAFF,TGTGCCAGCAGCCAAGGTCCGGGGAGGGTGAGCGCTTTCTTT
-,-,TRBJ2-5,TRBV18,CASSPPGASETQYF,TGTGCCAGCTCACCACCGGGGGCATCGGAGACCCAGTACTTC
-,-,TRBJ2-5,TRBV10-3,CAISNRSLLETQYF,TGTGCCATCAGCAACCGGAGCCTTTTGGAGACCCAGTACTTC
-,TRBD1,TRBJ2-7,TRBV20-1,CSAKGQGTYEQYF,TGCAGTGCTAAAGGACAGGGGACCTACGAGCAGTACTTC
many,TRBD1,TRBJ2-6,TRBV7-6,CASSLTTGAPSGANVLTF,TGTGCCAGCAGCTTAACGACAGGGGCCCCATCTGGGGCCAACGTCCTGACTTTC
many,-,TRBJ2-1,TRBV4-2,CASSQDLRTVDEQFF,TGTGCCAGCAGCCAAGACCTGCGGACAGTTGATGAGCAGTTCTTC
-,TRBD1,TRBJ2-7,TRBV20-1,CSARISGTANEQYF,TGCAGTGCTAGGATATCCGGGACAGCTAACGAGCAGTACTTC
few,-,TRBJ1-1,TRBV19,CASSMPLRNTEAFF,TGTGCCAGTAGTATGCCCCTGAGGAACACTGAAGCTTTCTTT
once,TRBD2,TRBJ2-1,TRBV7-3,CASSVASSGGYEQFF,TGTGCCAGCAGCGTTGCATCTAGCGGGGGGTATGAGCAGTTCTTC
-,TRBD2,TRBJ2-3,TRBV20-1,CSARSGGRSIPPDTQYF,TGCAGTGCTAGGTCGGGCGGGAGATCCATCCCCCCAGATACGCAGTATTTT
few,-,TRBJ2-7,TRBV2,CASSLGEEQYF,TGTGCCAGCAGTTTGGGGGAAGAGCAGTACTTC
-,-,TRBJ2-3,TRBV9,CASSVGLGFSSDTQYF,TGTGCCAGCAGCGTAGGGCTCGGGTTCAGTTCAGATACGCAGTATTTT
few,TRBD2,TRBJ2-3,TRBV5-1,CASSQNPSGSPDTQYF,TGCGCCAGCAGCCAAAATCCTAGCGGGAGCCCAGATACGCAGTATTTT
-,-,TRBJ1-5,TRBV7-2,CASSQGGGVKPQHF,TGTGCCAGCAGCCAAGGCGGGGGGGTTAAGCCCCAGCATTTT
-,TRBD1,TRBJ2-7,TRBV7-9,CASSLVRGQNEQYF,TGTGCCAGCAGCTTAGTCAGGGGGCAGAACGAGCAGTACTTC
-,-,TRBJ1-5,TRBV20-1,CSAREARNNQPQHF,TGCAGTGCTAGAGAGGCTCGGAACAATCAGCCCCAGCATTTT
-,-,TRBJ2-2,TRBV24-1,CATSDFYTGELFF,TGTGCCACCAGTGATTTCTACACCGGGGAGCTGTTTTTT
few,TRBD1,TRBJ2-7,TRBV6-1,CASSRQGPYSYEQYF,TGTGCCAGCAGCCGACAGGGGCCCTACTCCTACGAGCAGTACTTC
-,-,TRBJ1-3,TRBV14,CASSPEPGVGNTIYF,TGTGCCAGCAGCCCTGAGCCAGGTGTAGGCAACACCATATATTTT
few,TRBD2,TRBJ2-3,TRBV12-3/TRBV12-4,CASRGLAGGLRDTQYF,TGTGCCAGCAGGGGACTAGCGGGAGGGCTCCGTGATACGCAGTATTTT